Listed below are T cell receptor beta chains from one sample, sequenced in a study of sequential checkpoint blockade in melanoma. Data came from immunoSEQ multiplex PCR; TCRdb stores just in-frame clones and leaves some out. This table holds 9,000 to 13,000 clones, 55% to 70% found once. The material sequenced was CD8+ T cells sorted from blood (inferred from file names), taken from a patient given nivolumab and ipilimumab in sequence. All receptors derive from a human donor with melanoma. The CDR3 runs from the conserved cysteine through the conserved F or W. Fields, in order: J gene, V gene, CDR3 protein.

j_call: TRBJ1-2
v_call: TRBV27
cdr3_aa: CASSLSAEGVIYGYTF

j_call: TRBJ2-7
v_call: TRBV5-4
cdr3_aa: CASSAGQSYEQYF

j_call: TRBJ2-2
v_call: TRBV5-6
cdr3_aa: CASSFGSSAAGELFF

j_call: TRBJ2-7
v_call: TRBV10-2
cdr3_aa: CASSNERGGPYEQYF

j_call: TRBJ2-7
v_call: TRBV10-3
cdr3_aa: CAISEAGTGEEMSSYEQYF

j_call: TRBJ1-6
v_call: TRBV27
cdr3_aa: CASSPTTGAAPPLHF

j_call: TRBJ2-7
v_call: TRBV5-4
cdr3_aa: CASSLGQSYEQYF

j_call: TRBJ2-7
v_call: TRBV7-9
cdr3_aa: CASSPGLASFYEQYF

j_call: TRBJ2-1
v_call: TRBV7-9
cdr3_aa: CASSLWDRGNEQFF

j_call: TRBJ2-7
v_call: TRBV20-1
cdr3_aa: CSANTYEQYF

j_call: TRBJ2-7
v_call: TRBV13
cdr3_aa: CASSEHRGRREQYF

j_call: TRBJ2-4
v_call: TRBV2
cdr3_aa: CASRQVLAKNIQYF

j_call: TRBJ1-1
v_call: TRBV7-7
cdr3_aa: CASSLDKNTEAFF

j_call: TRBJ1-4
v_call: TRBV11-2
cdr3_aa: CASSPRTGKTATNEKLFF

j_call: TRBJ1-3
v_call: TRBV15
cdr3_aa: CATSSRGTGFSGNTIYF

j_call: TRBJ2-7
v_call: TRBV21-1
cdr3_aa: CASSSRDSAYEQYF

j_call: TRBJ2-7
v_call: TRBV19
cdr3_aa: CASSSRASGPLEQYF

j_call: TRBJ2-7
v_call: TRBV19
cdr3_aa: CASRRDRDSLEQYF

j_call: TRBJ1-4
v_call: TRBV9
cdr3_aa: CASSVGGGATNEKLFF

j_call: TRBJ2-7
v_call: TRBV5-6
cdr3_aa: CASSTKTGVSYEQYF

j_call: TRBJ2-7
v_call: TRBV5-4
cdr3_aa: CASSFRQGYEQYF

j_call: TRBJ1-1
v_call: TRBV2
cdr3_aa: CASSDRQLLGAFF

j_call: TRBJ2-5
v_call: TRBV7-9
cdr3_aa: CASNRQDPGETQYF

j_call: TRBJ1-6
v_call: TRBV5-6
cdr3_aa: CASSSARGRLRGSPLHF

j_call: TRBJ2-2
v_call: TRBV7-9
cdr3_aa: CASSFGTGELFF

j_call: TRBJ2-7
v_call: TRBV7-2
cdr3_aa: CASSLEQGVYEQYF

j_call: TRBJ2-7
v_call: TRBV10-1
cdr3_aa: CASSEWTGPAYEQYF

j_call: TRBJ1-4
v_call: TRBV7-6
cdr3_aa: CASSSMGQGAEGEKLFF

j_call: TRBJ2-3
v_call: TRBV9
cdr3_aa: CASSVLTSGPTDTQYF

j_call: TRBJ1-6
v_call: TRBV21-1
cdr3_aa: CASSKRDRGDSYNSPLHF

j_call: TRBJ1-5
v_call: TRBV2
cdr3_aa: CASSVWANQPQHF

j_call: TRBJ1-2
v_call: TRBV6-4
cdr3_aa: CASTGGYGYTF

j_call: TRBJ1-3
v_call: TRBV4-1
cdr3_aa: CASSQARNLNTIYF

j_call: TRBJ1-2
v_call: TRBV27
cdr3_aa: CASRNVASNYGYTF

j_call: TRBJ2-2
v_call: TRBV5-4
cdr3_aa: CASRRGSGELFF

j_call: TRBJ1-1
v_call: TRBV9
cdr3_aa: CASSAGTFEAFF

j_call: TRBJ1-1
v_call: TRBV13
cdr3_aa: CASSLYLGGYMNTEAFF

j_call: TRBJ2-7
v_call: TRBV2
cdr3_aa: CASSGVGTSGYEQYF

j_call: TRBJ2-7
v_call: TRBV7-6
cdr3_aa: CASSPGQGEGYEQYF

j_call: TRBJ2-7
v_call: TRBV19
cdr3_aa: CASSTWDSTPYEQYF

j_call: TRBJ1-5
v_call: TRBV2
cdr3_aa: CASRIQQNSNQPQHF

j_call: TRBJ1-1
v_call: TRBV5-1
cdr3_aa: CASSLAARMNTEAFF

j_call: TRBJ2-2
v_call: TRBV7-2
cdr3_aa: CASSPLAGATGELFF

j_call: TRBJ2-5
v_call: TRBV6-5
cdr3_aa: CASSYTSGGPETQYF

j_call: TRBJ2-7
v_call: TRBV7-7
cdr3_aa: CASSQASGGSYEQYF